The TCR beta chain under discussion was sequenced for a study of CD8 T cells in Susac syndrome. The authors reverse transcribed roughly 0.5 to 1 ug RNA with random hexamers. Multiplex PCR with immunoSEQ amplified the TCR beta CDR3 across 54 Vbeta and 13 Jbeta. TCRdb re-called the immunoSEQ multiplex PCR reads through MiXCR, storing one row per CDR3 protein. Of approximately 170,000 distinct CDR3 sequences in the sample, just over 90% are singletons; the top ten hold 0.13%. TCR beta sequencing covered blood CD8+ and CD4+ T cells. The authors negatively isolated CD8+ and CD4+ T cells and FACS-enriched TEMRA cells. CDR1 is SQVTM and CDR2 is ANQGSEA in the germline V gene. This CDR3 contains 14 residues. Between the trimmed V and J ends, which lost 2 bases and 4 bases, there was a span of 14 bases.

The sequenced sample consisted of CD4+ T cells from PBMCs. The chain has TRBV29-1 and TRBJ2-5, with D unresolved. The receptor was isolated from a human donor in good health. For the CDR3, the DNA is TGCAGCGTTGAAACGAGAGCGAGGAGAGAGACCCAGTACTTC. Translation gives CSVETRARRETQYF. Looking up the rest from reference TRBV29-1 and TRBJ2-5 gives the full variable domain: SAVISQKPSRDICQRGTSLTIQCQVDSQVTMMFWYRQQPGQSLTLIATANQGSEATYESGFVIDKFPISRPNLTFSTLTVSNMSPEDSSIYLCSVETRARRETQYFGPGTRLLVL.